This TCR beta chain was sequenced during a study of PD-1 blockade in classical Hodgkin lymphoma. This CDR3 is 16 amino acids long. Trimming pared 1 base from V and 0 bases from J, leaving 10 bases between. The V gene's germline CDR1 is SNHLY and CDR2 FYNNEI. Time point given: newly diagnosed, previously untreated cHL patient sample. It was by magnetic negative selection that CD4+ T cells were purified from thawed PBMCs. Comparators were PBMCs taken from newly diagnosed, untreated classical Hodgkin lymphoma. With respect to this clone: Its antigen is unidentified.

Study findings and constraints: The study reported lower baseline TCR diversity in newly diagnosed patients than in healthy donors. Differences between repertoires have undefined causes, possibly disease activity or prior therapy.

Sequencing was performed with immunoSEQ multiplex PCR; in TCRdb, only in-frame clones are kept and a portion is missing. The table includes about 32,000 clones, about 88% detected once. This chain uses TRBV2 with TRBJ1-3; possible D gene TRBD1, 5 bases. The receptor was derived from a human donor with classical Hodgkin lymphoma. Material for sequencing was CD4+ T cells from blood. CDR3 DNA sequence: TGTGCCAGCAGTGAAGGTTGGGGACTCTCTGGAAACACCATATATTTT. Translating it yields CASSEGWGLSGNTIYF.